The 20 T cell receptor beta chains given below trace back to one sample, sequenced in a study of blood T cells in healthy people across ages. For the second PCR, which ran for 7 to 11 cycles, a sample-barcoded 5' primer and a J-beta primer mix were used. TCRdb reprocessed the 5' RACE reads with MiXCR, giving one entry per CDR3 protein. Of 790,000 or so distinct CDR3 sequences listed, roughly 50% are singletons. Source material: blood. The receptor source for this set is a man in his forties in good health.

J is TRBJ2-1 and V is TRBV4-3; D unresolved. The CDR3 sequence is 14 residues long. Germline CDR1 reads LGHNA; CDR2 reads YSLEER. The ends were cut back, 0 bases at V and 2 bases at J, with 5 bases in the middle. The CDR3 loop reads CASSQDSTYNEQFF. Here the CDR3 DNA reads TGCGCCAGCAGCCAAGATTCTACCTACAATGAGCAGTTCTTC.

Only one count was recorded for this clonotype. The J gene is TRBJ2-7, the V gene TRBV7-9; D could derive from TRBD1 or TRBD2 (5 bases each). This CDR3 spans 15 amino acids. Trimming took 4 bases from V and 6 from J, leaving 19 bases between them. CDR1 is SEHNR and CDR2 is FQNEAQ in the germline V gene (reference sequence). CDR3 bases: TGTGCCAGCAGCTCACCCCGGGGCCCGGATTTCGAGCAGTACTTC. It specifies CASSSPRGPDFEQYF.

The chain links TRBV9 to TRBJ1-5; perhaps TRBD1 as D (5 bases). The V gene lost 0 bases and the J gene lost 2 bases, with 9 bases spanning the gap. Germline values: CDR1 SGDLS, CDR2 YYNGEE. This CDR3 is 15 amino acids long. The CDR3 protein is CASSVGEGGNQPQHF. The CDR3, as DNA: TGTGCCAGCAGCGTAGGTGAAGGGGGCAATCAGCCCCAGCATTTT.

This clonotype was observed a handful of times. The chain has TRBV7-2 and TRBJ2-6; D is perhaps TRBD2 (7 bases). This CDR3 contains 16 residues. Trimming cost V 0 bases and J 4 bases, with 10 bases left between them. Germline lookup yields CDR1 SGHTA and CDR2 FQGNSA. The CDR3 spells CASSLAGGLGANVLTF. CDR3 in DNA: TGTGCCAGCAGCTTAGCGGGGGGGCTAGGGGCCAACGTCCTGACTTTC.

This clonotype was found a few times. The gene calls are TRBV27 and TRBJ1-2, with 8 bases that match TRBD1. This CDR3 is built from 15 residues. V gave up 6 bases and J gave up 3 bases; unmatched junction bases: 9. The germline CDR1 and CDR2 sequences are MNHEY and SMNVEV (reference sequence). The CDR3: CASRTTKQGDYGYTF. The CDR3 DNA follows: TGTGCCAGCAGAACTACTAAACAGGGGGACTATGGCTACACCTTC.

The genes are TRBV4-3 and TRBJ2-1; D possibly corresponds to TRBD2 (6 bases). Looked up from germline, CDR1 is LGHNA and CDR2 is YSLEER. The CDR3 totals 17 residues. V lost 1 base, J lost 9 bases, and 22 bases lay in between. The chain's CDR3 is CASSQGERLAPTPEQFF. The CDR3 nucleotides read TGCGCCAGCAGCCAAGGGGAGCGGCTAGCGCCGACCCCTGAGCAGTTCTTC.

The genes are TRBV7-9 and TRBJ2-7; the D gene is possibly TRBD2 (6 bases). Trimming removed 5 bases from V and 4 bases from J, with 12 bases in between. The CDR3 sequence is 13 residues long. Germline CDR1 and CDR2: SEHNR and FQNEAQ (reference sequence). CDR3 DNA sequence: TGTGCCAGCAGCGCCAAGCGGGCATACGAGCAGTACTTC. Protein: CASSAKRAYEQYF.

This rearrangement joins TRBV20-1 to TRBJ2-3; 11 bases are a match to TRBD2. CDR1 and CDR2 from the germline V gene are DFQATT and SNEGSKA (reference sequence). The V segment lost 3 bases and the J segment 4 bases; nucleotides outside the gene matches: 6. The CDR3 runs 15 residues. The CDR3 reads CSASPLAGVPDTQYF. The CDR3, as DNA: TGCAGTGCTAGTCCACTAGCGGGAGTTCCAGATACGCAGTATTTT.

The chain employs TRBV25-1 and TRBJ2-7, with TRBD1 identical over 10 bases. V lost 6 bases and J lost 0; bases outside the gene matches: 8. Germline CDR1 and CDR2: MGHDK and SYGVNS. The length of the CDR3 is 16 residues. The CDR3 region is CASSWTGGDLSYEQYF. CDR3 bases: TGTGCCAGCAGCTGGACAGGGGGTGACCTCTCCTACGAGCAGTACTTC.

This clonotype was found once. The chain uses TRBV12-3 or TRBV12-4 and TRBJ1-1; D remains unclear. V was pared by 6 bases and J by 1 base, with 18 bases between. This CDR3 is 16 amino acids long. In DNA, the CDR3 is TGTGCCAGCAGCCTCTCTATGGGAGGGCGGAACACTGAAGCTTTCTTT. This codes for CASSLSMGGRNTEAFF.

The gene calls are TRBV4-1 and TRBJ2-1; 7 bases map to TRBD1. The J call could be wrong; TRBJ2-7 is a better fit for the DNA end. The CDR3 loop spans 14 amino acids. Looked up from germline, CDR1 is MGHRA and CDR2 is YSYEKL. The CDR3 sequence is CASSQPGQHNEQYF. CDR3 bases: TGCGCCAGCAGCCAACCGGGACAGCACAATGAGCAGTACTTC.

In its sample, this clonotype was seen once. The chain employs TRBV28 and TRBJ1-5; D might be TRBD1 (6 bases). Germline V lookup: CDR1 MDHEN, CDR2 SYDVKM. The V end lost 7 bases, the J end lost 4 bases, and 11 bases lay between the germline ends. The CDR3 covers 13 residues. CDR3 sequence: CASIPGTNQPQHF. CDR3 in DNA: TGTGCCAGCATCCCCGGGACAAATCAGCCCCAGCATTTT.

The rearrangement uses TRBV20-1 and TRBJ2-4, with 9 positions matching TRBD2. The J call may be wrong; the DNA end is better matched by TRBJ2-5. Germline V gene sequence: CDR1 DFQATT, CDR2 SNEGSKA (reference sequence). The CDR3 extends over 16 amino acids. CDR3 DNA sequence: TGCAGTGCTAGAGATCTCGTAGCGGGAGTTCTAGAGACCCAGTACTTC. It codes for CSARDLVAGVLETQYF.

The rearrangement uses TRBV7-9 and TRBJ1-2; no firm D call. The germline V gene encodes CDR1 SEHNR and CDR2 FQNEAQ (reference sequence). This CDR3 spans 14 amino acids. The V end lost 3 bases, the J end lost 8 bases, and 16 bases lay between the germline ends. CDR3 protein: CASSFLQSLSGYTF. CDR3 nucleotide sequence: TGTGCCAGCAGCTTCCTACAGAGCCTTTCGGGCTACACCTTC. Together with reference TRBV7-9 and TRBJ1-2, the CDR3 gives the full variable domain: DTGVSQNPRHKITKRGQNVTFRCDPISEHNRLYWYRQTLGQGPEFLTYFQNEAQLEKSRLLSDRFSAERPKGSFSTLEIQRTEQGDSAMYLCASSFLQSLSGYTFGSGTRLTVV.

The CDR3 nucleotides are TGCAGTGCTAGATCCCCAATCCGCTATGGCTACACCTTC. Its protein is CSARSPIRYGYTF. The chain couples TRBV20-1 to TRBJ1-2; unclear D gene. Germline values: CDR1 DFQATT, CDR2 SNEGSKA (reference sequence). The CDR3 totals 13 residues. Trimming removed 2 bases at V and 4 bases at J, with 11 bases between.

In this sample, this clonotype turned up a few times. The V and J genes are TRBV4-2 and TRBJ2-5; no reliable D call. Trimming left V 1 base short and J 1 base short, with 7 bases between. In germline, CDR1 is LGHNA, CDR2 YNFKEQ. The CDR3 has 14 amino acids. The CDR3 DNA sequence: TGTGCCAGCAGCCAAGTCCTGGTCCAAGAGACCCAGTACTTC. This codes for CASSQVLVQETQYF.

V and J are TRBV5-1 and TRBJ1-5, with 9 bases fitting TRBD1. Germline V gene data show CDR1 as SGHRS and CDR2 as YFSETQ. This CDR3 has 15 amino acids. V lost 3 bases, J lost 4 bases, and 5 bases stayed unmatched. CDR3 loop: CASSSGTGPNQPQHF. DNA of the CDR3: TGCGCCAGCAGCTCCGGGACAGGGCCTAATCAGCCCCAGCATTTT.

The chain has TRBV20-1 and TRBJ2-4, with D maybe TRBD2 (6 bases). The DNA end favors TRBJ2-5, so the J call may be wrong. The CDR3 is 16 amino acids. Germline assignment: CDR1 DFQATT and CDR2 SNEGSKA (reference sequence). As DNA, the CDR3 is TGCAGTGCTAGGGGACTTTCGACTGGGTACCAAGAGACCCAGTACTTC. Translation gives CSARGLSTGYQETQYF.

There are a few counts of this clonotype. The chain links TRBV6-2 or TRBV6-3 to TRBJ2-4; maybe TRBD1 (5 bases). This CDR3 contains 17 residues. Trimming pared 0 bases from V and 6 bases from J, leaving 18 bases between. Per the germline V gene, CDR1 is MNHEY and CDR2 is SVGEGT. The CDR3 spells CASSYSNLQGVGNIQYF. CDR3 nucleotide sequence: TGTGCCAGCAGTTACTCGAATCTCCAGGGCGTGGGAAACATTCAGTACTTC.

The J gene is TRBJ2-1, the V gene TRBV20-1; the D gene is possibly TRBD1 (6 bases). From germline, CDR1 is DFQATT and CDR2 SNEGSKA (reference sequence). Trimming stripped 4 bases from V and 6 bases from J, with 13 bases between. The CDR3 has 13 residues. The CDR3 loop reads CSANHRVFNEQFF. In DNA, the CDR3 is TGCAGTGCTAATCACAGGGTTTTCAATGAGCAGTTCTTC.